This T cell receptor (beta chain) was documented in a study of blood T cell repertoires in COVID-19 (dated by TCRdb to 2019 to 2021). For the wider study: The collaborator samples originated in the United States, Italy and Spain and spanned the acute and convalescent phases of COVID-19. A de-identified subject ID, COVID-19 status, age in years and sex were almost always included in the sample metadata. The repertoires were released in a freely available public database intended as a resource for research on the immune response to SARS-CoV-2. Subjects who had been exposed to COVID-19, were actively infected with it, or had recovered from it provided the deeply sampled blood TCRbeta repertoires that made up the dataset. The material from the prospective study consisted of cDNA or gDNA derived from T cells, B-cell-depleted T cells, or PBMCs. Where HLA class I and class II types were available, the types were taken from metadata supplied by the sample provider, not from assay-based typing. Samples were obtained from the ongoing ImmuneRACE study (first 160 participants) and from about 1,300 subjects provided by 6 global collaborators.

TCRbeta CDR3 regions were amplified from genomic DNA by means of the immunoSEQ Assay, a bias-controlled multiplex PCR. The original methods were these. The number of nucleated cells in each sample was estimated from the amplification of reference gene primers within the assay. Sequence reads were collapsed and filtered to measure the absolute abundance of every unique TCRbeta CDR3 rearrangement. For each sample, productive Simpson clonality was calculated by taking the square root of Simpson's diversity index across productive rearrangements. Imported from immuneACCESS, the table was reduced by TCRdb to in-frame sequences with V and J called. These copies leave out some clones; in studies compared against another copy, an unresolved V gene accounts for under half, and the cause of the remainder is not known. D and trimming come from the DNA, and the V and J calls and clone size come from that table. This sample holds 95,000 to 150,000 clones; about three quarters were observed only once. Of the sample, 2% to 2.5% falls within the top ten clones.

Study-wide findings and limitations: Clinical and demographic metadata were provided uncurated, with the amount varying by source and participant.

On this clone itself: There is no known antigen for this receptor. Nothing much larger sits one base from this clone, and base qualities are not available.

The CDR3 spans 12 residues, from the cysteine through the phenylalanine. Of the read, only the CDR3 DNA is kept; its 36 bases are in frame from base 1. The germline V gene sets CDR1 to SNHLY and CDR2 to FYNNEI. The junction shows trimming of 1 base on V and 10 bases on J, plus 8 bases between the germline ends. Whole blood was collected in K2EDTA tubes by collaborating institutions according to the institutions' own protocols. For TCRbeta analysis, collaborators shipped samples as frozen whole blood, isolated PBMCs, or DNA extracted from either of those sample types. The sample consisted of peripheral blood. The V and J genes are TRBV2 and TRBJ2-1, and TRBD1 may be the D gene, going by 6 matching bases. The sequence was obtained from a woman in her sixties or seventies with acute or convalescent COVID-19. The base sequence is TGTGCCAGCAGTGAAGAGGGGACAGAGCAGTTCTTC. Translation gives CASSEEGTEQFF. Where the CDR3 stops, the reference TRBV2 and TRBJ2-1 genes take over; the full variable domain is EPEVTQTPSHQVTQMGQEVILRCVPISNHLYFYWYRQILGQKVEFLVSFYNNEISEKSEIFDDQFSVERPDGSNFTLKIRSTKLEDSAMYFCASSEEGTEQFFGPGTRLTVL.